This T cell receptor beta chain was sequenced in a study of patients and donors after allogeneic stem cell transplantation. The CDR3 has 17 amino acids. CDR1 is SEHNR and CDR2 is FQNEAQ in the germline V gene (reference sequence). After removal of 2 bases from V and 8 bases from J, the junction contained 10 bases not matched to a gene. One entry per CDR3 protein, called by TCRdb with MiXCR from the RT-PCR reads. The sample lists some 880,000 distinct CDR3 sequences; approximately 18% were seen once. The sequenced sample was blood, either unsorted or a sorted T cell fraction (not recorded which). The source of this sequence is a human donor who was either an allogeneic HSCT recipient or a stem cell or donor lymphocyte infusion donor (not recorded which). It is not recorded whose cells these are; they may come from a transplant donor. The chain uses TRBV7-9 and TRBJ2-4; 12 nucleotides align to TRBD1. The CDR3 nucleotides read TGTGCCAGCAGCTTATCCGGGACAGGGGGCCTGGTGGACATTCAGTACTTC. Encoded protein: CASSLSGTGGLVDIQYF.